These 21 T cell receptor beta chains were sequenced from one sample in a study of spatial heterogeneity in lung cancer. Study-wide results and caveats: Tumor mutation count correlated with how many alpha and beta TCRs expanded intratumorally.

Specified time point: sample taken at primary tumor resection. These receptors are not linked to any known antigen. TCRdb independently ran MiXCR on the 5' RACE reads; one entry per CDR3 protein. The profile shows 25,000 to 30,000 distinct CDR3 sequences, about 6.6% of them singletons. Specimen: lung tumor tissue, collected at surgery. The receptors derive from a male donor with early-stage non-small cell lung cancer.

This clonotype was observed a few times. V gene TRBV7-6 combines with J gene TRBJ2-6, with TRBD1 matching over 8 bases. From germline, CDR1 is SGHVS and CDR2 FNYEAQ. The CDR3 contains 18 residues. The V and J ends lost 1 base and 1 base, in that order; junction bases with no gene match: 6. The DNA for the CDR3 is TGTGCCAGCAGCTTAGATCGGACAGGGCCATCTGGGGCCAACGTCCTGACTTTC. Translation: CASSLDRTGPSGANVLTF.

Only a few counts were recorded for this clonotype. This chain connects TRBV7-2 to TRBJ2-7; possible D gene TRBD1, 5 bases. V lost 2 bases to trimming and J lost 5 bases, with 10 bases between them. The CDR3 runs 13 residues. In germline, CDR1 is SGHTA, CDR2 FQGNSA. The chain's CDR3 is CASSLRWGHEQYF. In DNA, the CDR3 is TGTGCCAGCAGCTTAAGGTGGGGCCACGAGCAGTACTTC.

At least ten counts were recorded for this clonotype. V and J are TRBV12-3 or TRBV12-4 and TRBJ1-2; perhaps TRBD1 as D (5 bases). This CDR3 has 15 residues. Between the trimmed V and J ends, which lost 6 bases and 2 bases, there was a span of 16 bases. The CDR3 nucleotides read TGTGCCAGCAGGGAGCCTACTCAGGGAAACTATGGCTACACCTTC. Translated: CASREPTQGNYGYTF.

In this sample, this clonotype turned up many times. The V call is TRBV4-3, the J call TRBJ2-3; unclear D gene. This CDR3 is 12 amino acids long. Per germline, CDR1 LGHNA and CDR2 YSLEER. Trimming left V 6 bases short and J 6 bases short, with 10 bases between. This chain's CDR3 is CASSISRDTQYF. CDR3 coding DNA: TGCGCCAGCAGTATCAGTCGGGATACGCAGTATTTT.

Ten or more counts support this clonotype. The chain is built from TRBV3-1 and TRBJ1-6; D is unresolved. Trimming removed 1 base from V and 7 bases from J, with 5 bases in between. Germline CDR1 and CDR2: LGHDT and YNNKEL (reference sequence). CDR3 size: 13 residues. The CDR3: CASSQAANSPLHF. The CDR3 DNA reads as TGTGCCAGCAGCCAAGCAGCGAATTCACCCCTCCACTTT.

This clonotype was observed at least ten times. Here the CDR3 reads CASSPDDYEQYF. In nucleotides, the CDR3 is TGTGCCAGCAGCCCGGACGACTACGAGCAGTACTTC. The rearrangement uses TRBV7-2 and TRBJ2-7; unclear D gene. Germline V gene sequence: CDR1 SGHTA, CDR2 FQGNSA. CDR3 size: 12 residues. V lost 5 bases, J lost 3 bases, and 8 bases lay in between.

This chain uses TRBV7-2 with TRBJ2-2; TRBD1 might be the D (6 bases). CDR3 length equals 16 residues. Trimming pared 4 bases from V and 1 base from J, leaving 13 bases between. In germline, CDR1 is SGHTA, CDR2 FQGNSA. The CDR3 is CASSSSGHMNTGELFF. The CDR3 DNA sequence: TGTGCCAGCAGCTCGTCGGGACACATGAACACCGGGGAGCTGTTTTTT.

This clonotype was seen a handful of times. The chain recombines TRBV12-3 or TRBV12-4 with TRBJ1-5, with unresolved D. Trimming removed 0 bases from V and 5 bases from J, with 8 bases in between. CDR3 size: 14 residues. The CDR3 sequence is CASSLARADQPQHF. CDR3 coding DNA: TGTGCCAGCAGTTTAGCGAGGGCAGATCAGCCCCAGCATTTT.

V and J are TRBV7-8 and TRBJ2-3, with D unresolved. V was cut by 0 bases and J by 3 bases, with 1 base left in between. The CDR3 extends over 12 amino acids. Germline CDR1 reads SGHVS; CDR2 reads FQNEAQ. As DNA, the CDR3 is TGTGCCAGCAGCTTAGCAACAGATACGCAGTATTTT. Its translation is CASSLATDTQYF.

This clonotype was seen more than once but under ten times. The V call is TRBV29-1, the J call TRBJ2-1, with 7 nucleotides matching TRBD1. The ends lost 6 bases at V and 8 bases at J; junction bases unmatched: 13. The CDR3 length is 14 residues. Germline lookup yields CDR1 SQVTM and CDR2 ANQGSEA. The CDR3 nucleotides read TGCAGCGTGACGGACCGGCTAGGGGGCTATGAGCAGTTCTTC. It specifies CSVTDRLGGYEQFF.

This clonotype was counted only a few times. This chain links TRBV6-2 or TRBV6-3 with TRBJ2-1, with 14 bases fitting TRBD2. The CDR3 totals 16 residues. The V gene end was trimmed by 8 bases and the J gene end by 4 bases; junction bases not matched to a gene: 7. Germline V lookup: CDR1 MNHEY, CDR2 SVGEGT. The CDR3 nucleotides read TGTGCCAGCCTACGGACTAGCGGGGGGCTATACAATGAGCAGTTCTTC. It translates to CASLRTSGGLYNEQFF.

Ten or more counts support this clonotype. The chain uses TRBV7-6 and TRBJ2-5; D may be TRBD2 (6 bases). CDR3 size: 11 residues. V was pared by 5 bases and J by 9 bases, with 10 bases between. Germline CDR1 is SGHVS and CDR2 is FNYEAQ. The chain's CDR3 is CASSPGGAQYF. In nucleotides, the CDR3 is TGTGCCAGCAGCCCTGGAGGGGCCCAGTACTTC. Together with reference TRBV7-6 and TRBJ2-5, the CDR3 gives the full variable domain: GAGVSQSPRYKVTKRGQDVALRCDPISGHVSLYWYRQALGQGPEFLTYFNYEAQQDKSGLPNDRFSAERPEGSISTLTIQRTEQRDSAMYRCASSPGGAQYFGPGTRLLVL.

This clonotype was picked up a small number of times. The J gene is TRBJ1-1, the V gene TRBV5-1, with a possible D match to TRBD1 (5 bases). With 3 bases removed from V and 1 base from J, the gap between germline ends came to 13 bases. Germline V gene lookup returns CDR1 SGHRS and CDR2 YFSETQ. This CDR3 contains 15 residues. For the CDR3, the DNA is TGCGCCAGCAGCTCGCAGGGTATTAGGAACACTGAAGCTTTCTTT. It codes for CASSSQGIRNTEAFF. Using reference TRBV5-1 and TRBJ1-1 for the parts outside the CDR3, the full variable domain is KAGVTQTPRYLIKTRGQQVTLSCSPISGHRSVSWYQQTPGQGLQFLFEYFSETQRNKGNFPGRFSGRQFSNSRSEMNVSTLELGDSALYLCASSSQGIRNTEAFFGQGTRLTVV.

This clonotype was counted a few times. The chain combines TRBV13 with TRBJ1-1; perhaps TRBD1 as D (6 bases). The CDR3 extends over 14 amino acids. Trimming removed 5 bases from V and 5 bases from J, with 15 bases in between. Germline V gene sequence: CDR1 PRHDT, CDR2 FYEKMQ (reference sequence). CDR3 region: CASSPQQGITEAFF. The CDR3 DNA sequence: TGTGCCAGCAGCCCCCAACAGGGTATAACTGAAGCTTTCTTT.

This clonotype was seen only a few times. This sequence joins TRBV29-1 and TRBJ2-5; 10 bases are shared with TRBD1. Trimming cost V 6 bases and J 3 bases; bases outside gene matches: 4. Germline V lookup: CDR1 SQVTM, CDR2 ANQGSEA. The CDR3 loop spans 13 amino acids. This chain's CDR3 is CSVGQGLEETQYF. CDR3 coding DNA: TGCAGCGTGGGACAGGGGCTGGAAGAGACCCAGTACTTC.

This clonotype was detected many times. The rearrangement links TRBV27 to TRBJ2-3, with 8 bases aligning to TRBD1. The CDR3 runs 16 residues. The ends lost 4 bases at V and 1 base at J; junction bases unmatched: 7. Germline CDR1 MNHEY, CDR2 SMNVEV (reference sequence). The CDR3 DNA is TGTGCCAGCAGTTACCGGACAGGGACTGGCACAGATACGCAGTATTTT. Translation: CASSYRTGTGTDTQYF.

This clonotype was counted at least ten times. One end of the junction does not line up with germline, which may come from a read error. The rearrangement uses TRBV28 and TRBJ1-4; no firm D call. The CDR3 has 14 residues. Germline CDR1 reads MDHEN; CDR2 reads SYDVKM. The CDR3 bases are TGTGCCAGCAGTTTATGGACGGCTAATGAAAAAGTGTTTTTT. Amino acid sequence: CASSLWTANEKVFF.

This chain joins TRBV13 and TRBJ2-3; perhaps D is TRBD1 or TRBD2 (5 bases each). Germline values: CDR1 PRHDT, CDR2 FYEKMQ (reference sequence). V dropped 2 bases and J dropped 5 bases, with 11 bases sitting between them. The CDR3 extends over 14 amino acids. This CDR3 reads CASSLRGAGDTQYF. DNA for the CDR3: TGTGCCAGCAGCTTAAGAGGGGCCGGAGATACGCAGTATTTT.

Ten or more counts support this clonotype. The chain recombines TRBV4-3 with TRBJ2-7, with D perhaps matching TRBD1 (5 bases). V lost 11 bases and J lost 3, with 20 bases in between. The germline gives CDR1 LGHNA, CDR2 YSLEER. The length of the CDR3 is 14 residues. The CDR3 reads CAPRTGSDSYEQYF. The DNA for the CDR3 is TGCGCCCCCCGTACCGGGTCCGACAGCTACGAGCAGTACTTC.

At least ten counts were recorded for this clonotype. The chain is built from TRBV6-5 and TRBJ2-6, with TRBD1 matching over 9 bases. This CDR3 comprises 18 residues. Germline assignment: CDR1 MNHEY and CDR2 SVGAGI. J lost 1 base, V lost 4 bases, and 8 bases had no gene match. CDR3 in amino acids: CASSLQGAPLSGANVLTF. CDR3 DNA sequence: TGTGCCAGCAGTTTACAGGGGGCGCCTCTGTCTGGGGCCAACGTCCTGACTTTC.

This clonotype has a count of ten or more. This chain connects TRBV5-1 to TRBJ1-1; D is perhaps TRBD1 (5 bases). Trimming stripped 4 bases from V and 1 base from J, with 11 bases between. Per the germline V gene, CDR1 is SGHRS and CDR2 is YFSETQ. The CDR3 is 14 amino acids. CDR3 in DNA: TGCGCCAGCAGCCCTATGACAGAGAACACTGAAGCTTTCTTT. This codes for CASSPMTENTEAFF.